These 14 T cell receptor beta chains originate from one sample sequenced in a study of T-cell reconstitution after alpha-beta-depleted transplantation in children. Preparation of the TCRbeta library involved a method that used unique molecular identifiers. TCRdb ran MiXCR on the PCR reads and lists one entry per CDR3 protein. Of 700,000 or so distinct CDR3 sequences listed, around 13% are singletons. The sample in question was PBMCs, obtained before TCRalphabeta/CD19-depleted stem cell transplant. The receptors come from a girl aged 2-10 years with congenital amegakaryocytic thrombocytopenia, due to receive a stem cell transplant.

The genes are TRBV20-1 and TRBJ2-1; D might be TRBD1 (6 bases). The germline V gene encodes CDR1 DFQATT and CDR2 SNEGSKA (reference sequence). The CDR3 loop spans 10 amino acids. The V and J ends lost 6 bases and 16 bases respectively, with 16 bases between them. The CDR3 spells CSAFGGGRFF. The CDR3 region has the DNA TGCAGTGCCTTTGGGGGCGGTAGATTCTTC.

This clonotype was recorded many times. The rearrangement links TRBV12-5 to TRBJ2-5; TRBD2 matches 9 bases. The germline V gene has CDR1 LGHNT and CDR2 FRNRAP. After removal of 0 bases from V and 5 bases from J, the junction contained 7 bases not matched to a gene. The CDR3 length is 16 residues. The CDR3 is CASGLVTGTSTETQYF. The CDR3, as DNA: TGTGCTAGTGGTTTGGTTACCGGGACTAGCACGGAGACCCAGTACTTC.

This clonotype has a count of ten or more. The CDR3 DNA is TGTGCCACCAAGGGACAGGGTTCCTACGAGCAGTACTTC. Amino acid sequence: CATKGQGSYEQYF. The chain is built from TRBV12-3 or TRBV12-4 and TRBJ2-7, with 9 bases aligning to TRBD1. Losses at the gene ends were 10 bases for V and 1 base for J; bases not matched to a gene: 5. The CDR3 is made up of 13 amino acids.

J is TRBJ2-7 and V is TRBV5-1; the D gene is possibly TRBD2 (6 bases). V lost 4 bases to trimming and J lost 1 base, with 18 bases between them. The CDR3 has 16 residues. Germline V lookup: CDR1 SGHRS, CDR2 YFSETQ. This chain's CDR3 is CASSKRLGLSSYEQYF. CDR3 bases: TGCGCCAGCAGCAAAAGACTAGGGCTCTCATCCTACGAGCAGTACTTC.

This clonotype was detected many times. This chain joins TRBV12-3 or TRBV12-4 and TRBJ2-1; 9 positions match TRBD2. V lost 5 bases, J lost 0 bases, and 2 bases stayed unmatched. The CDR3 is made up of 15 amino acids. The CDR3 region is CASSRSGSSYNEQFF. In DNA form, the CDR3 reads TGTGCCAGCAGTCGTAGCGGGAGCTCCTACAATGAGCAGTTCTTC.

Ten or more counts support this clonotype. The gene calls are TRBV6-5 and TRBJ2-7, with a possible D match to TRBD1 (6 bases). V shed 2 bases and J shed 1 base, with 15 bases lying between them. Germline CDR1 reads MNHEY; CDR2 reads SVGAGI. The CDR3 runs to 16 residues. Here the CDR3 DNA reads TGTGCCAGCAGTTACAGCTTGGGGGACAAGTCCTACGAGCAGTACTTC. This encodes CASSYSLGDKSYEQYF.

This clonotype was observed at least ten times. This chain uses TRBV20-1 with TRBJ2-1, with D possibly matching TRBD2 (6 bases). The V gene lost 2 bases and the J gene lost 0 bases, with 11 bases spanning the gap. CDR1 is DFQATT, CDR2 SNEGSKA, per germline (reference sequence). The CDR3 has 15 amino acids. As DNA, the CDR3 is TGCAGTGCTAGAAGTCGGAGGGGCTCCTACAATGAGCAGTTCTTC. Protein sequence: CSARSRRGSYNEQFF.

This clonotype was seen at least ten times. The CDR3 DNA reads as TGCAGTGCTAGAGACACTACAGAGTGGAGGGTCAACTCTGGAAACACCATATATTTT. This gives the protein CSARDTTEWRVNSGNTIYF. The rearrangement links TRBV20-1 to TRBJ1-3; D not certain. The germline V gene has CDR1 DFQATT and CDR2 SNEGSKA (reference sequence). The CDR3 is made up of 19 amino acids. V was cut by 0 bases and J by 0 bases, with 21 bases left in between.

The genes are TRBV20-1 and TRBJ2-7; possible D gene TRBD1, 7 bases. Trimming took 3 bases from V and 3 from J, leaving 12 bases between them. Germline CDR1 is DFQATT and CDR2 is SNEGSKA (reference sequence). The CDR3 is made up of 13 amino acids. In DNA, the CDR3 is TGCAGTGCTAGCTATCAGGGGGGCTACGAGCAGTACTTC. This encodes CSASYQGGYEQYF.

This clonotype has a count of ten or more. This chain connects TRBV12-3 or TRBV12-4 to TRBJ2-4, with 16 bases lining up with TRBD2. Unmatched junction bases numbered 5, after V lost 5 bases and J lost 4 bases. This CDR3 has 17 amino acids. The CDR3 DNA follows: TGTGCCAGCAGTCAACCGGGACTAGCGGGAGGGAAAAACATTCAGTACTTC. Protein sequence: CASSQPGLAGGKNIQYF.

The chain is built from TRBV21-1 and TRBJ2-2; TRBD1 was called by the table and not checked on the DNA. TRBV21-1 is a pseudogene segment. This CDR3 has 21 amino acids. DNA of the CDR3: TGTGCCAGCAGCTTTCCCGAACCGGGACAGCCGAAATCACTGAACACCGGGGAGCTGTTTTTT. Translation gives CASSFPEPGQPKSLNTGELFF.

The chain has TRBV7-9 and TRBJ2-3; a possible D gene is TRBD2 (5 bases). CDR1 and CDR2 (germline): SEHNR, FQNEAQ (reference sequence). The CDR3 loop spans 15 amino acids. With 4 bases removed from V and 3 bases from J, the gap between germline ends came to 14 bases. In nucleotides, the CDR3 is TGTGCCAGCAGCTCTGCAGTACTAGGAACAGATACGCAGTATTTT. As protein: CASSSAVLGTDTQYF.

The chain employs TRBV11-1 and TRBJ2-6; perhaps TRBD2 as D (6 bases). This CDR3 comprises 21 residues. The V and J ends lost 4 bases and 0 bases respectively, with 25 bases between them. Germline V lookup: CDR1 SGHAT, CDR2 FQDESV (reference sequence). The CDR3 nucleotides read TGTGCCAGCAGCTGGTTGGTCGGGGGTAATGGTCTGCGCTCTGGGGCCAACGTCCTGACTTTC. Protein product: CASSWLVGGNGLRSGANVLTF.

This clonotype came up many times. The chain joins TRBV29-1 to TRBJ2-1; possibly TRBD1 or TRBD2 for D (5 bases each). V was pared by 2 bases and J by 3 bases, with 11 bases between. The length of the CDR3 is 14 residues. Germline CDR1 and CDR2: SQVTM and ANQGSEA. CDR3 loop: CSVESGGFYNEQFF. Here the CDR3 DNA reads TGCAGCGTTGAAAGTGGGGGATTCTACAATGAGCAGTTCTTC.